This T cell receptor (beta chain) was recovered during a study of CD4 T cells in relation to SARS-CoV-2 and coronaviruses. V lost 4 bases to trimming and J lost 3 bases; unmatched junction nucleotides: 7. Germline CDR1 and CDR2: SGHRS and YFSETQ. The CDR3 has 14 residues. To note about this clone: Its antigen is not known.

TCRdb keeps only in-frame clones here, not all; method: immunoSEQ multiplex PCR. Of 15,000 to 20,000 clones listed, approximately 75% are singletons. Study-level findings and limits: Samples before the pandemic and after infection were not matched within any donor. In around 60% of donors, memory CD4+ clonotypes crossrecognized SARS-CoV-2 and at least one common cold coronavirus spike.

Unexposed donor CD4+ T cells date from about 2011-2019, before the COVID-19 pandemic. Isolation of CD4+ T cells took place after about eleven days in culture. What was sequenced was CD4+ T cells from PBMCs, cultured in vitro. The V gene is TRBV5-1, the J gene TRBJ2-7, with 7 bases aligning to TRBD1. The receptor's source is a human donor in good health. CDR3 region: CASSPTGADYEQYF. The CDR3 region has the DNA TGCGCCAGCAGCCCCACAGGGGCTGACTACGAGCAGTACTTC. Based on the CDR3 plus reference TRBV5-1 and TRBJ2-7, the full variable domain is KAGVTQTPRYLIKTRGQQVTLSCSPISGHRSVSWYQQTPGQGLQFLFEYFSETQRNKGNFPGRFSGRQFSNSRSEMNVSTLELGDSALYLCASSPTGADYEQYFGPGTRLTVT.